The entry that follows covers one TCR beta chain sequence. Its antigen is undetermined. The data originate from a study of post-analysis software for immune sequencing data. For the study at large: Relapsing-remitting, secondary progressive and progressive-relapsing courses of multiple sclerosis were included.

The study's findings and limits: Patients had higher frequencies than controls of roughly five TRBV segments, including TRBV5-6, TRBV5-1 and TRBV20-1. When compared against controls, multiple sclerosis patients showed significantly lower normalized Chao1 diversity.

Unique-molecular-identifier-tagged TCR beta cDNA libraries were used. TCRdb re-analysed the PCR reads in MiXCR, keeping a single row per CDR3 protein. Counted here are around 710,000 distinct CDR3 sequences, roughly 46% occurring once; the ten biggest clones make up 4.9%. V was trimmed by 5 bases and J by 2 bases, leaving 27 bases between them. The CDR3 is 19 amino acids. The germline V gene has CDR1 SEHNR and CDR2 FQNEAQ (reference sequence). The chain links TRBV7-9 to TRBJ2-5; D possibly corresponds to TRBD2 (6 bases). The receptor was isolated from a girl between 10 and 17 years old with multiple sclerosis. Sequencing was performed on blood. The CDR3 loop reads CASSRRAGWASDQQETQYF. CDR3 coding DNA: TGTGCCAGCAGCCGAAGGGCAGGTTGGGCTAGCGACCAACAAGAGACCCAGTACTTC.